The T cell receptor (beta chain) described here comes from a study of T cells in Graves' hyperthyroidism and ophthalmopathy. Exclusions: uncontrolled infection, other autoimmune disease, pregnancy, lactation. For the diagnoses, clinical symptoms, serum thyroxine and TRAb, thyroid ultrasound and orbital computed tomography were used. This clonotype was observed many times. The antigen is not known. Broader study findings: Most thyroid clonotypes with frequency above 0.001 were detected in blood. The model made its ophthalmopathy prediction, and onset followed a median approximately 6.5 months later.

TCR beta CDR3 sequences were amplified from RNA transcripts. Researchers ran a first-round RT-PCR on the TCR CDR3 using the HTBI primer set. One entry per CDR3 protein results from TCRdb running MiXCR on the multiplex PCR reads. The sample records 500,000 to 600,000 distinct CDR3 sequences, 40% to 55% being singletons. The V gene lost 0 bases and the J gene lost 6 bases, with 12 bases spanning the gap. The V gene's germline CDR1 is SGHTA and CDR2 FQGNSA. The CDR3 has 14 amino acids. This TCR was recovered from an adult woman with Graves' disease, either hyperthyroidism or ophthalmopathy (not recorded which). Sample: peripheral blood or thyroid tissue (not recorded which). The genes are TRBV7-2 and TRBJ2-7; D gene ambiguous. The CDR3 here is CASSLAGPNSEQYF. CDR3 in DNA: TGTGCCAGCAGCTTAGCAGGGCCCAATTCCGAGCAGTACTTC.